What follows is one T cell receptor (beta chain) and its context. Assay: immunoSEQ multiplex PCR; the TCRdb copy retains only in-frame clones and omits some. The sample shows more than 100,000 clones, approximately 89% of them seen only once. The ends were cut back, 0 bases at V and 5 bases at J, with 20 bases in the middle. Germline CDR1 reads SGDLS; CDR2 reads YYNGEE. This CDR3 is 17 amino acids long. The sample belongs to a study of T cell responses to AZD1222 COVID-19 vaccine. The starting material was peripheral blood, obtained on day 0 of AZD1222 vaccination. The clonotype originates from an adult in good health. V is TRBV9 and J is TRBJ1-2, with D perhaps TRBD1 (5 bases). CDR3 DNA sequence: TGTGCCAGCAGCGTAGAAGCCAGGGACTGGAAATTTTATGGCTACACCTTC. It is translated as CASSVEARDWKFYGYTF.